The TCR beta chain under discussion was sequenced for a study of T cells after posttransplantation cyclophosphamide. Whole-study findings and limits: Recipient CMV seropositivity and CMV reactivation strongly tracked TRB clonality.

Here immunoSEQ multiplex PCR was the method, and the copy in TCRdb shows in-frame clones only, minus some. The top ten hold approximately 0.53% of the sample, which has 17,000 or so clones, around 94% seen once. With regard to this clone: The antigen is not known.

Cyclophosphamide on days +3 and +4 followed busulfan-fludarabine conditioning and a marrow graft. The CDR3 consists of 13 residues. The germline CDR1 and CDR2 sequences are GTSNPN and SVGIG (reference sequence). V was shortened by 8 bases and J by 4 bases, with 17 bases between the two germline ends. The chain combines TRBV30 with TRBJ1-2; maybe TRBD1 (6 bases). The origin of this receptor is a male patient aged 60 to 75 who received an allogeneic stem cell transplant from a related donor and was CMV-positive. Some T cells here may be from the graft donor. Here the sequenced sample was CD4+ T cells sorted from blood, taken after allogeneic stem cell transplant with posttransplant cyclophosphamide. CDR3 amino acids: CAGIVGHPYGYTF. CDR3 in DNA: TGTGCCGGGATTGTGGGACACCCCTATGGCTACACCTTC.